A single sample gave rise to the 16 T cell receptor beta chains below, sequenced in a study of graft-versus-host responses after intestinal transplantation. The table came from immunoSEQ multiplex PCR; TCRdb's copy has only in-frame clones and leaves some out. The sample holds about 96,000 clones; about 93% are singletons and the top ten take approximately 0.17%. Antigen specificity for these receptors is unknown. Here the sequenced sample was unstimulated CD4+ T cells sorted from spleen or lymph node cells, taken before intestinal transplant. These receptor sequences come from a human donor who received an intestinal transplant.

This chain links TRBV7-6 with TRBJ2-1; 12 nucleotides align to TRBD2. The CDR3 is made up of 15 amino acids. J lost 4 bases, V lost 2 bases, and 0 bases had no gene match. Germline V gene lookup returns CDR1 SGHVS and CDR2 FNYEAQ. The CDR3 DNA is TGTGCCAGCAGCTTACTAGCGGGAGGGTACAATGAGCAGTTCTTC. Encoded protein: CASSLLAGGYNEQFF.

The rearrangement uses TRBV5-1 and TRBJ2-5; 12 bases are shared with TRBD2. Germline lookup yields CDR1 SGHRS and CDR2 YFSETQ. This CDR3 region has 16 residues. The V and J ends lost 0 bases and 5 bases, in that order; junction bases with no gene match: 5. The CDR3 spells CASSLATSGSPETQYF. CDR3 DNA sequence: TGCGCCAGCAGCTTGGCGACTAGCGGGAGTCCTGAGACCCAGTACTTC.

J is TRBJ1-1 and V is TRBV11-2, with 8 bases that match TRBD1. This CDR3 has 15 amino acids. The junction had 6 bases not matched to a gene; V was cut back by 0 bases and J by 6 bases. Germline values: CDR1 SGHAT, CDR2 FQNNGV. The CDR3 protein is CASSLDRDRFSEAFF. The CDR3 DNA is TGTGCCAGCAGCTTAGATAGGGACAGGTTTTCTGAAGCTTTCTTT.

The chain is built from TRBV6-5 and TRBJ1-5; D is ambiguous. Germline values: CDR1 MNHEY, CDR2 SVGAGI. The V gene lost 0 bases and the J gene lost 3 bases, with 6 bases spanning the gap. There are 14 residues in the CDR3. The CDR3 DNA reads TGTGCCAGCAGTTACTCCGGGGTCAATCAGCCCCAGCATTTT. This translates into CASSYSGVNQPQHF.

This rearrangement joins TRBV27 to TRBJ1-4; D may be TRBD1 (6 bases). Trimming pared 10 bases from V and 6 bases from J, leaving 18 bases between. This CDR3 is built from 14 residues. Germline CDR1 is MNHEY and CDR2 is SMNVEV (reference sequence). CDR3 DNA sequence: TGTGCCACCAGCCGGGACAACGGGTATGAAAAACTGTTTTTT. Its translation: CATSRDNGYEKLFF.

The chain carries TRBV10-3 and TRBJ2-7; TRBD1 agrees at 10 bases. Germline CDR1 ENHRY, CDR2 SYGVKD. The CDR3 contains 14 residues. J was trimmed by 6 bases and V by 6 bases; bases with no gene match: 8. The DNA of the CDR3 is TGTGCCATCAGACCCGGGACAGGGGTCAGCGAGCAGTACTTC. Its translation: CAIRPGTGVSEQYF.

CDR3 sequence reads: CASSRLTSGGYEQYF. The CDR3 nucleotides read TGCGCCAGCAGCCGGCTGACTAGCGGGGGTTACGAGCAGTACTTC. V and J are TRBV4-1 and TRBJ2-7; 12 bases map to TRBD2. Per the germline V gene, CDR1 is MGHRA and CDR2 is YSYEKL. Trimming cost V 4 bases and J 4 bases; bases outside gene matches: 5. The CDR3 is 15 amino acids.

The chain has TRBV6-5 and TRBJ1-2; the D is unclear. This CDR3 has 13 amino acids. V gave up 2 bases and J gave up 3 bases, with 7 bases separating them. CDR1 and CDR2 from the germline V gene are MNHEY and SVGAGI. CDR3 nucleotide sequence: TGTGCCAGCAGTTACGGCAGATACTATGGCTACACCTTC. As protein: CASSYGRYYGYTF.

J is TRBJ1-2 and V is TRBV11-2; D is unclear. Trimming took 5 bases from V and 4 from J, leaving 17 bases between them. The CDR3 covers 15 residues. CDR1 is SGHAT, CDR2 FQNNGV, per germline. CDR3 nucleotides: TGTGCCAGCAGCCCCCGCGGCACTCCGGCCTATGGCTACACCTTC. It yields the protein CASSPRGTPAYGYTF.

V gene TRBV25-1 combines with J gene TRBJ1-5; unclear D gene. Trimming took off 1 base at V and 5 bases at J, with 9 bases between the two ends. Germline V CDR1 and CDR2: MGHDK, SYGVNS. This CDR3 has 14 amino acids. The CDR3 DNA reads TGTGCCAGCAGTGAATGGGCAGCACATCAGCCCCAGCATTTT. Protein product: CASSEWAAHQPQHF.

CDR3 protein: CASSQTANFYGYTF. CDR3 sequence (DNA): TGTGCCAGCTCACAGACAGCGAACTTCTATGGCTACACCTTC. The chain combines TRBV18 with TRBJ1-2, with D possibly TRBD1 on 5 matching bases. The germline CDR1 and CDR2 sequences are KGHSH and LQKENI. V lost 4 bases to trimming and J lost 4 bases, with 13 bases between them. The length of the CDR3 is 14 residues. Filled out from reference TRBV18 and TRBJ1-2, the complete variable domain reads NAGVMQNPRHLVRRRGQEARLRCSPMKGHSHVYWYRQLPEEGLKFMVYLQKENIIDESGMPKERFSAEFPKEGPSILRIQQVVRGDSAAYFCASSQTANFYGYTFGSGTRLTVV.

This chain uses TRBV6-1 with TRBJ2-7, with D perhaps TRBD1 (6 bases). V gave up 2 bases and J gave up 4 bases, with 12 bases separating them. The CDR3 runs to 14 residues. Per the germline V gene, CDR1 is MNHNS and CDR2 is SASEGT. CDR3 DNA: TGTGCCAGCAGTGAAAATCAGGGGTGGTACGAGCAGTACTTC. Residues: CASSENQGWYEQYF.

This clone was seen once. V is TRBV11-2 and J is TRBJ2-1, with TRBD2 identical over 7 bases. CDR3 length: 15 amino acids. Germline lookup yields CDR1 SGHAT and CDR2 FQNNGV. V dropped 5 bases and J dropped 2; count of bases not matched to a gene: 6. The CDR3 here is CASSLRDYAYNEQFF. The CDR3, as DNA: TGTGCCAGCAGCCTCAGGGACTATGCCTACAATGAGCAGTTCTTC.

The V and J genes are TRBV5-1 and TRBJ1-1; possible D gene TRBD1, 5 bases. V was clipped by 4 bases and J by 1 base, with 14 bases between them. Germline CDR1 is SGHRS and CDR2 is YFSETQ. The CDR3 spans 15 residues. The CDR3 sequence is CASSPRQLWNTEAFF. DNA of the CDR3: TGCGCCAGCAGCCCCCGACAGCTTTGGAACACTGAAGCTTTCTTT.

This rearrangement joins TRBV7-2 to TRBJ2-3, with 7 bases identical to TRBD2. The V gene end was trimmed by 5 bases and the J gene end by 0 bases; junction bases not matched to a gene: 5. Germline CDR1 is SGHTA and CDR2 is FQGNSA. The CDR3 extends over 15 amino acids. Here the CDR3 reads CASSVSGTSTDTQYF. The CDR3 DNA reads TGTGCCAGCAGCGTAAGCGGGACTAGCACAGATACGCAGTATTTT.

The chain has TRBV27 and TRBJ1-1; 7 positions match TRBD1. CDR1 is MNHEY and CDR2 is SMNVEV in the germline V gene (reference sequence). The V and J ends lost 2 bases and 5 bases, in that order; junction bases with no gene match: 8. CDR3 length: 15 residues. The DNA for the CDR3 is TGTGCCAGCAGTTTAGAAGTTCCACAGGGGACTGAAGCTTTCTTT. This codes for CASSLEVPQGTEAFF.